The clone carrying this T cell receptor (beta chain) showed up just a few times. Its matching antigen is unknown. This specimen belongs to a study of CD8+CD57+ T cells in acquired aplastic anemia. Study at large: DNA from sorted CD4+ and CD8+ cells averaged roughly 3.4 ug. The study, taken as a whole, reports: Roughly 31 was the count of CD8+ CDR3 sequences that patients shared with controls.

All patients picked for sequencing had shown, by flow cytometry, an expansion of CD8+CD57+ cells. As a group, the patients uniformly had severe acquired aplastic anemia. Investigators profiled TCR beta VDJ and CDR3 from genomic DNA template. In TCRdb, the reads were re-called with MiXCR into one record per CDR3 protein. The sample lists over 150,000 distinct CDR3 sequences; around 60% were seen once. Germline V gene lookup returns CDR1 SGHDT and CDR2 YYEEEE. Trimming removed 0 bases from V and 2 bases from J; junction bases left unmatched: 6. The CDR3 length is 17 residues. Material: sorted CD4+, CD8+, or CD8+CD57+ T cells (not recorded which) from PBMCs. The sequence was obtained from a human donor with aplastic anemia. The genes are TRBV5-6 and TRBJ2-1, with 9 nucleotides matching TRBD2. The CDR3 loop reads CASSLAGSGGPYNEQFF. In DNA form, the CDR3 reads TGTGCCAGCAGCTTGGCCGGTAGCGGGGGTCCCTACAATGAGCAGTTCTTC.